This T cell receptor beta chain was identified in a study of T cells expressing NK-cell markers (dated by TCRdb to 2020 to 2021). Study-wide context: TCR beta-chain repertoires were profiled in sorted CD3+CD56+NKG2C+, CD3+CD56+NKG2C- and CD3+CD56-NKG2C+ T-cell subsets from roughly eight donors. Randomly selected healthy volunteers, three men and five women, were used as the eight sequenced donors. Libraries were sequenced as 2 x 150 bp reads on Illumina HiSeq 2000/2500, MiSeq or NextSeq. Among the eight sequenced donors, only one was HCMV-seronegative, while the other seven were HCMV-seropositive. Overall study results and their limits: It remained unclear whether the expanded NKG2C-expressing T cell clones were specific for HCMV antigens. In six or seven donors, the dominant CD3+CD56+NKG2C+ clonotypes ranked among the top 10 CD8+ clonotypes, making up about 1.0-8% of CD8+ T cells. Those dominant clonotypes were again the most abundant among CD3+CD56-NKG2C+ cells in a handful of donors, at about 28.3-65%.

Sequencing was carried out with an Illumina HiSeq 2000. TCR beta cDNA libraries were made by 5'RACE template switching that added a universal primer site and unique molecular identifiers. Priming for cDNA synthesis came from the TCR beta constant segment, and two successive PCR amplification steps followed. For the original study's pipeline: Reads were demultiplexed and grouped by UMI with MIGEC, and clonotypes were assembled and quantified with MiTCR. To exclude erroneous sequences, only TCR cDNA sequences supported by at least two reads were retained. The tcR package was used for downstream repertoire analysis, and clonotypes were matched across fractions by CDR3 nucleotide sequence plus V segment. Antigen specificity was annotated against VDJdb with VDJmatch, allowing one amino acid substitution in CDR3. With the reads reprocessed by TCRdb, a single entry stands for each CDR3 protein sequence and no DNA is reported. The V and J calls come from TCRdb's annotation, not from the publication. The table for this sample shows approximately 460,000 distinct CDR3 sequences. The ten biggest clones cover more than 7% of the sample.

Worth noting for this clonotype: What antigen it recognizes has not been identified.

There are 12 amino acids in the CDR3, from cysteine to phenylalanine inclusive. DNA is not on record. CDR1 DFQATT and CDR2 SNEGSKA were looked up in the germline V gene (reference sequence). A commercial ELISA kit detecting HCMV-specific IgG in serum was used to determine HCMV serostatus. Peripheral blood mononuclear cells were isolated from blood by Ficoll density gradient centrifugation. This TCR came from a woman between 18 and 69 years old in good health. Recombination joined TRBV20-1 with TRBJ2-5. The sample was blood T cells: a sorted CD56 or NKG2C T cell subset, CD4+ or CD8+ T cells, or bulk PBMC T cells (not recorded which). CDR3 region: CSASRNQETQYF.